Shown below are 21 T cell receptor beta chains from a single sample sequenced in a study of shared clonotypes between healthy human individuals. Generated by immunoSEQ multiplex PCR, the TCRdb table keeps only in-frame clones and is missing some. The sample carries a few million clones, under 95% recorded once. Specimen: naive CD4+ T cells from PBMCs. Subset: CD45RA+ positively selected. The receptor source for this set is a man aged 18-30 years in good health. Some clones in this sample may be carry-over from other donors' samples.

The V call is TRBV7-2, the J call TRBJ2-7, with a tentative D call TRBD2 (6 bases). Looked up from germline, CDR1 is SGHTA and CDR2 is FQGNSA. V was clipped by 9 bases and J by 4 bases, with 19 bases between them. The CDR3 length is 14 residues. The CDR3 coding sequence is TGTGCCAGTCTCATAGAGGAGGGTCAATACGAGCAGTACTTC. This gives the protein CASLIEEGQYEQYF.

This sequence joins TRBV4-3 and TRBJ2-4, with 12 bases that match TRBD2. V shed 0 bases, J shed 2 bases, and the junction held 11 bases outside the gene matches. This CDR3 has 20 amino acids. Germline-derived CDR1 and CDR2 are LGHNA and YSLEER. The CDR3 DNA is TGCGCCAGCAGCCAAGAGGGGCCTAGCGGGAGGGCCTCGACCAAAAACATTCAGTACTTC. It translates to CASSQEGPSGRASTKNIQYF.

The V and J genes are TRBV30 and TRBJ1-5; no clear D gene. The V gene's germline CDR1 is GTSNPN and CDR2 SVGIG (reference sequence). The CDR3 length is 14 residues. V dropped 1 base and J dropped 0 bases, with 7 bases sitting between them. The CDR3 sequence: CAWSGINSNQPQHF. CDR3 in DNA: TGTGCCTGGAGTGGGATCAATAGCAATCAGCCCCAGCATTTT.

The J gene is TRBJ2-2, the V gene TRBV28, with D perhaps assigned TRBD1 or TRBD2 (6 bases each). Germline-derived CDR1 and CDR2 are MDHEN and SYDVKM. The CDR3 contains 15 residues. V lost 11 bases to trimming and J lost 1 base, with 17 bases between them. CDR3 nucleotides: TGTGCCGTTCTACGGGGGCAGAAGAACACCGGGGAGCTGTTTTTT. Amino acids: CAVLRGQKNTGELFF.

This chain's CDR3 is CASRGYYTEAFF. In nucleotides, the CDR3 is TGTGCCAGCAGGGGTTATTACACTGAAGCTTTCTTT. This chain uses TRBV28 with TRBJ1-1; D call uncertain. There are 12 residues in the CDR3. The V end was cut by 6 bases, the J end by 3 bases, with 8 bases between. The V gene's germline CDR1 is MDHEN and CDR2 SYDVKM.

The chain joins TRBV7-9 to TRBJ2-5, with D possibly TRBD2 on 6 matching bases. Trimming took off 3 bases at V and 2 bases at J, with 13 bases between the two ends. CDR1 and CDR2 from the germline V gene are SEHNR and FQNEAQ (reference sequence). The CDR3 sequence is 15 residues long. CDR3 in DNA: TGTGCCAGCAGCTTTGTCGGGGGACCTCAAGAGACCCAGTACTTC. Protein: CASSFVGGPQETQYF.

The V call is TRBV7-8, the J call TRBJ1-4; 7 positions agree with TRBD1. This CDR3 contains 15 residues. V was clipped by 5 bases and J by 6 bases; unmatched bases: 9. Germline V gives CDR1 SGHVS, CDR2 FQNEAQ. The DNA of the CDR3 is TGTGCCAGCAGCCTACTCCGGGACAGCTATGAAAAACTGTTTTTT. It specifies CASSLLRDSYEKLFF.

The chain links TRBV4-1 to TRBJ2-4, with D possibly being TRBD1 (6 bases). V lost 0 bases to trimming and J lost 0 bases, with 15 bases between them. This CDR3 contains 18 residues. Per the germline V gene, CDR1 is MGHRA and CDR2 is YSYEKL. The CDR3 region is CASSQEGGDRTAKNIQYF. CDR3 bases: TGCGCCAGCAGCCAAGAAGGGGGAGACAGGACAGCCAAAAACATTCAGTACTTC.

CDR3 bases: TGTGCCAGCAGCTTAACAGGGGGGGAGCAGTACTTC. Its protein is CASSLTGGEQYF. This chain links TRBV7-2 with TRBJ2-7; the match to TRBD1 covers 8 bases. This CDR3 spans 12 amino acids. Germline lookup yields CDR1 SGHTA and CDR2 FQGNSA. Trimming cost V 2 bases and J 7 bases; bases outside gene matches: 1.

The chain has TRBV1 and TRBJ2-3; the DNA was not compared with TRBD1, the D call given in the table. TRBV1 constitutes a pseudogene. This CDR3 is 17 amino acids long. In nucleotides, the CDR3 is TGCACCAGCAGTCAAGACCCCCCCGGCCCAGGGCCAGATACGCAGTATTTT. It is translated as CTSSQDPPGPGPDTQYF.

This clone was seen just once. The chain has TRBV7-9 and TRBJ2-5; 11 nucleotides align to TRBD2. Gene TRBJ2-7 matches the end of the DNA better, so the J call may be wrong. Germline V gene lookup returns CDR1 SEHNR and CDR2 FQNEAQ (reference sequence). This CDR3 comprises 15 residues. CDR3 sequence reads: CASSLVSGRAAEQYF. The CDR3 DNA sequence: TGTGCCAGCAGCTTAGTTAGCGGGAGGGCTGCCGAGCAGTACTTC.

The V call is TRBV25-1, the J call TRBJ1-2; 9 bases agree with TRBD1. The CDR3 runs 13 residues. CDR1 and CDR2 (germline): MGHDK, SYGVNS. Trimming cost V 4 bases and J 7 bases; bases outside gene matches: 4. This CDR3 is CASSGQGEGGYTF. CDR3 DNA sequence: TGTGCCAGCAGTGGACAGGGGGAAGGTGGCTACACCTTC.

The V and J genes are TRBV18 and TRBJ2-3; 8 positions match TRBD1. V was pared by 1 base and J by 2 bases, with 8 bases of the junction left unmatched. The germline CDR1 and CDR2 sequences are KGHSH and LQKENI. The CDR3 has 17 amino acids. CDR3: CASSPLGRGLITDTQYF. Written as DNA, the CDR3 is TGTGCCAGCTCACCACTAGGCAGGGGGCTCATCACAGATACGCAGTATTTT. Combining the CDR3 with reference TRBV18 and TRBJ2-3 gives the whole variable domain NAGVMQNPRHLVRRRGQEARLRCSPMKGHSHVYWYRQLPEEGLKFMVYLQKENIIDESGMPKERFSAEFPKEGPSILRIQQVVRGDSAAYFCASSPLGRGLITDTQYFGPGTRLTVL.

The rearrangement joins TRBV28 to TRBJ1-2; 9 bases map to TRBD1. The V and J ends lost 11 bases and 4 bases, in that order; junction bases with no gene match: 11. CDR1 and CDR2 from the germline V gene are MDHEN and SYDVKM. CDR3 length: 14 amino acids. The DNA for the CDR3 is TGTGCCGTCAGTGGGACAGGGAAGGGCTATGGCTACACCTTC. Translated: CAVSGTGKGYGYTF.

The V call is TRBV5-1, the J call TRBJ2-3, with a weak D call TRBD2 (6 bases). Trimming left V 4 bases short and J 2 bases short, with 14 bases between. CDR1 and CDR2 (germline): SGHRS, YFSETQ. The CDR3 extends over 15 amino acids. The DNA of the CDR3 is TGCGCCAGCAGCCCCCTCGGGGGAGACACAGATACGCAGTATTTT. It is translated as CASSPLGGDTDTQYF.

With regard to this clone: The sample has other DNA sequences that encode this CDR3 too. The CDR3 reads CASSPSGGDTQYF. Here the CDR3 DNA reads TGTGCCAGCAGCCCATCCGGCGGGGATACGCAGTATTTT. The chain is built from TRBV7-3 and TRBJ2-3; weak D call: TRBD2 (5 bases). The V end lost 5 bases, the J end lost 6 bases, and 12 bases lay between the germline ends. Germline loops: CDR1 SGHTA, CDR2 FQGTGA. The CDR3 is made up of 13 amino acids.

For this clone: At one end the junction does not follow the germline gene, possibly because of a read error. The J gene is TRBJ2-5, the V gene TRBV7-2; the D gene is possibly TRBD2 (7 bases). The CDR3 consists of 15 residues. Looked up from germline, CDR1 is SGHTA and CDR2 is FQGNSA. The CDR3 region is CATSWGVRGQGTQYF. The CDR3 DNA is TGTGCCACCTCCTGGGGGGTGCGGGGGCAAGGGACCCAGTACTTC.

Points on this clone: Within the sample, other DNA sequences also encode this same CDR3. The chain uses TRBV14 and TRBJ1-2; D uncertain. Trimming stripped 3 bases from V and 1 base from J, with 3 bases between. The CDR3 runs to 12 residues. CDR1 and CDR2 (germline): SGHDN, FVKESK. The CDR3 coding sequence is TGTGCCAGCAGCCAGAATAACTATGGCTACACCTTC. Its protein is CASSQNNYGYTF. Combining the CDR3 with reference TRBV14 and TRBJ1-2 gives the whole variable domain EAGVTQFPSHSVIEKGQTVTLRCDPISGHDNLYWYRRVMGKEIKFLLHFVKESKQDESGMPNNRFLAERTGGTYSTLKVQPAELEDSGVYFCASSQNNYGYTFGSGTRLTVV.

The chain uses TRBV4-3 and TRBJ1-1; D is undetermined. This CDR3 region has 17 residues. CDR1 LGHNA and CDR2 YSLEER come from the germline V gene. Trimming pared 4 bases from V and 4 bases from J, leaving 22 bases between. The CDR3 loop reads CASSPRFGSLQGTEAFF. For the CDR3, the DNA is TGCGCCAGCAGCCCAAGATTCGGGAGCCTACAAGGCACTGAAGCTTTCTTT.

This chain links TRBV5-1 with TRBJ2-1; 7 bases align to TRBD2. This CDR3 comprises 14 residues. CDR1 is SGHRS and CDR2 is YFSETQ in the germline V gene. Trimming removed 1 base from V and 8 bases from J; junction bases left unmatched: 6. CDR3 sequence (DNA): TGCGCCAGCAGCTTGTCAGCGGGAATCTATGAGCAGTTCTTC. As protein: CASSLSAGIYEQFF. The full variable domain, its missing parts supplied by reference TRBV5-1 and TRBJ2-1, is KAGVTQTPRYLIKTRGQQVTLSCSPISGHRSVSWYQQTPGQGLQFLFEYFSETQRNKGNFPGRFSGRQFSNSRSEMNVSTLELGDSALYLCASSLSAGIYEQFFGPGTRLTVL.

The chain has TRBV6-5 and TRBJ1-3; a possible D gene is TRBD1 (5 bases). Trimming left V 2 bases short and J 2 bases short, with 10 bases between. The CDR3 runs to 15 residues. The germline V gene encodes CDR1 MNHEY and CDR2 SVGAGI. CDR3 loop: CASSYSRTTGNTIYF. As DNA, the CDR3 is TGTGCCAGCAGTTACAGCCGGACAACTGGAAACACCATATATTTT.